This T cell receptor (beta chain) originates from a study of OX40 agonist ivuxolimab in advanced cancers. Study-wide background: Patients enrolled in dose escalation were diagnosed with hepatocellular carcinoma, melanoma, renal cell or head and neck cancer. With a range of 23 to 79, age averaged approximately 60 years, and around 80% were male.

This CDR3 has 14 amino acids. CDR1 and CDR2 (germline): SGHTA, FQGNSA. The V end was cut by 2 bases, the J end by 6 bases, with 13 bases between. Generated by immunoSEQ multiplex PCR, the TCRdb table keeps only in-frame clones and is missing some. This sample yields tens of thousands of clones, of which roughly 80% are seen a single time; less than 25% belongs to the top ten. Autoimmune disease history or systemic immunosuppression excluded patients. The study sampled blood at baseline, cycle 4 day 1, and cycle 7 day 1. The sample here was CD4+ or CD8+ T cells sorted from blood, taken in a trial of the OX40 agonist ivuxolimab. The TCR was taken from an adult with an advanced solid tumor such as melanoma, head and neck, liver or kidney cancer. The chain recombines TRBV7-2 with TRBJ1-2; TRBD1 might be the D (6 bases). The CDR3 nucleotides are TGTGCCAGCAGCTTAAATTGGGGGCGAAATGGCTACACCTTC. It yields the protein CASSLNWGRNGYTF.